A single sample gave rise to the 27 T cell receptor beta chains below, sequenced in a study of blood T cells in healthy people across ages. Primed by a sample-barcoded 5' primer and a J-beta primer mix, a second PCR proceeded for about 6 to 11 cycles. TCRdb ran MiXCR on the 5' RACE reads and lists one entry per CDR3 protein. The sample holds about 930,000 distinct CDR3 sequences; almost 30% are singletons and the top ten take more than 8.5%. These sequences were also reported in another study, on T cells of mothers and their children.

Input material: blood. Every receptor here comes from a woman aged 40 to 55 in good health.

This chain's CDR3 is CASRDRGVEKLFF. The DNA for the CDR3 is TGTGCCAGCCGGGACAGGGGGGTTGAAAAACTGTTTTTT. The V gene is TRBV27, the J gene TRBJ1-4; 11 bases are shared with TRBD1. CDR1 and CDR2 (germline): MNHEY, SMNVEV (reference sequence). The CDR3 length is 13 residues. The J segment lost 7 bases and the V segment lost 8 bases, leaving 3 bases of the junction unmatched.

This clonotype was found a few times. The chain uses TRBV14 and TRBJ2-6, with TRBD1 as a possible D gene (5 bases). CDR1 is SGHDN, CDR2 FVKESK, per germline. CDR3 size: 13 residues. Trimming stripped 4 bases from V and 8 bases from J, with 9 bases between. This chain's CDR3 is CASSLQATNVLTF. CDR3 nucleotides: TGTGCCAGCAGCCTACAGGCAACCAACGTCCTGACTTTC.

This clonotype was detected ten times or more. CDR3 amino acids: CASSFSGGAGNEQFF. CDR3 DNA: TGTGCCAGCAGCTTTAGCGGGGGGGCTGGAAATGAGCAGTTCTTC. V and J are TRBV7-8 and TRBJ2-1; 11 nucleotides match TRBD2. The CDR3 runs to 15 residues. The J segment lost 7 bases and the V segment lost 3 bases, leaving 5 bases of the junction unmatched. Germline V gene data show CDR1 as SGHVS and CDR2 as FQNEAQ.

This clonotype was seen ten or more times. The chain employs TRBV7-9 and TRBJ2-7, with a tentative D call TRBD1 (5 bases). Germline loops: CDR1 SEHNR, CDR2 FQNEAQ (reference sequence). The CDR3 length is 14 residues. Trimming cost V 3 bases and J 2 bases, with 11 bases left between them. CDR3 in amino acids: CASSFPPGTYEQYF. In nucleotides, the CDR3 is TGTGCCAGCAGCTTCCCCCCAGGGACCTACGAGCAGTACTTC.

The genes are TRBV6-5 and TRBJ1-6, with D possibly matching TRBD1 (5 bases). CDR1 is MNHEY and CDR2 is SVGAGI in the germline V gene. Trimming pared 6 bases from V and 17 bases from J, leaving 26 bases between. The CDR3 has 15 residues. The CDR3 DNA reads as TGTGCCAGCAGCCCCGGGGACGGGGATAATTCACCTGTCCACTTT. It encodes CASSPGDGDNSPVHF.

The CDR3 is CASSPEQYSNYGYTF. CDR3 sequence (DNA): TGTGCCAGCAGCCCCGAGCAGTATTCTAACTATGGCTACACCTTC. The chain carries TRBV5-4 and TRBJ1-2; D gene uncertain. Between the trimmed V and J ends, which lost 4 bases and 0 bases, there was a span of 13 bases. The CDR3 loop spans 15 amino acids. Per the germline V gene, CDR1 is SGHNT and CDR2 is YYREEE (reference sequence).

In its sample, this clonotype was seen many times. This chain joins TRBV18 and TRBJ2-1; tentatively, D is TRBD2 (5 bases). This CDR3 comprises 17 residues. Per germline, CDR1 KGHSH and CDR2 LQKENI. V was clipped by 4 bases and J by 0 bases, with 16 bases between them. Here the CDR3 reads CASSLTAGQSSYNEQFF. The CDR3 DNA is TGTGCCAGCTCACTTACGGCGGGCCAAAGCTCCTACAATGAGCAGTTCTTC.

This clonotype has a handful of counts. A read error may produce the germline difference seen at one junction end. The V call is TRBV29-1, the J call TRBJ2-1; weak D call: TRBD1 (5 bases). The CDR3 is 13 residues long. Germline-derived CDR1 and CDR2 are SQVTM and ANQGSEA. The CDR3 sequence: CSVQDSSYNEQFF. The CDR3 coding sequence is TGCAGCGTTCAAGACAGCTCCTACAATGAGCAGTTCTTC.

There are a few counts of this clonotype. The chain combines TRBV12-3 or TRBV12-4 with TRBJ2-1; D may match TRBD1 or TRBD2 (5 bases each). This CDR3 has 15 amino acids. The ends were cut back, 6 bases at V and 7 bases at J, with 19 bases in the middle. The CDR3 sequence: CASSPDRRSGNEQFF. The DNA of the CDR3 is TGTGCCAGCAGCCCTGACAGACGGTCGGGAAATGAGCAGTTCTTC.

The J gene is TRBJ1-2, the V gene TRBV20-1, with D unresolved. The CDR3 is 14 residues long. Germline V CDR1 and CDR2: DFQATT, SNEGSKA (reference sequence). The V and J ends lost 3 bases and 5 bases respectively, with 16 bases between them. The DNA for the CDR3 is TGCAGTGCTAGCCCTGGCTCCGCTGGGTATGGCTACACCTTC. This codes for CSASPGSAGYGYTF.

The chain combines TRBV7-2 with TRBJ1-5; no clear D gene. Germline CDR1 and CDR2: SGHTA and FQGNSA. This CDR3 is 13 amino acids long. V was trimmed by 8 bases and J by 0 bases, leaving 8 bases between them. The CDR3 DNA follows: TGTGCCAGCCAGGTGTCTAGCAATCAGCCCCAGCATTTT. Its protein product is CASQVSSNQPQHF.

The sample holds a few counts of this clonotype. The chain uses TRBV9 and TRBJ2-7; D possibly corresponds to TRBD2 (6 bases). Germline V gene lookup returns CDR1 SGDLS and CDR2 YYNGEE. The V end was cut by 2 bases, the J end by 0 bases, with 15 bases between. This CDR3 spans 16 amino acids. CDR3 bases: TGTGCCAGCAGCGTGTCAGGAGGGGTCCCCTCCTACGAGCAGTACTTC. Protein product: CASSVSGGVPSYEQYF.

This sequence joins TRBV7-2 and TRBJ1-2; TRBD1 aligns across 8 bases. The CDR3 loop spans 14 amino acids. V shed 4 bases, J shed 6 bases, and the junction held 7 bases outside the gene matches. Looked up from germline, CDR1 is SGHTA and CDR2 is FQGNSA. Here the CDR3 reads CASSSTGGNDGYTF. The CDR3 DNA reads as TGTGCCAGCAGCTCAACAGGGGGAAATGATGGCTACACCTTC.

About this clonotype: One base away lies a much larger clone, so this may be a sequencing read error. CDR3 sequence reads: CSVEARLAHNEQYF. CDR3 in DNA: TGCAGCGTTGAAGCTAGACTAGCCCACAATGAGCAGTACTTC. This chain connects TRBV29-1 to TRBJ2-1; 7 bases are shared with TRBD2. The J call is doubtful: the DNA matches TRBJ2-7 better. Germline values: CDR1 SQVTM, CDR2 ANQGSEA. The CDR3 is 14 amino acids.

By frequency in the sample, this clonotype is medium-sized (0.01 to 0.1%). CDR3 sequence (DNA): TGCAGCGTTGAACAGGACAGCAACTACGAGCAGTACTTC. Protein sequence: CSVEQDSNYEQYF. The chain links TRBV29-1 to TRBJ2-7, with a weak D call TRBD1 (6 bases). The CDR3 is 13 amino acids. The V end lost 2 bases, the J end lost 3 bases, and 11 bases lay between the germline ends. The V gene's germline CDR1 is SQVTM and CDR2 ANQGSEA.

In its sample, this clonotype was seen a few times. The chain combines TRBV2 with TRBJ2-7, with D unclear. V gave up 3 bases and J gave up 4 bases, with 10 bases separating them. Germline values: CDR1 SNHLY, CDR2 FYNNEI. The CDR3 length is 13 residues. CDR3 sequence (DNA): TGTGCCAGCAGTGACCGATCCGGGTACGAGCAGTACTTC. Its translation is CASSDRSGYEQYF.

The CDR3 DNA follows: TGTGCCACTACCACGGGGGGAAGGCAGCCCCAGCATTTT. Translating it yields CATTTGGRQPQHF. V usage is TRBV19 and J usage is TRBJ1-5, with D perhaps matching TRBD1 (5 bases). Trimming took 10 bases from V and 7 from J, leaving 17 bases between them. Germline V CDR1 and CDR2: LNHDA, SQIVND (reference sequence). The CDR3 sequence is 13 residues long. The full variable domain, in which reference TRBV19 and TRBJ1-5 provide the parts outside the CDR3, is DGGITQSPKYLFRKEGQNVTLSCEQNLNHDAMYWYRQDPGQGLRLIYYSQIVNDFQKGDIAEGYSVSREKKESFPLTVTSAQKNPTAFYLCATTTGGRQPQHFGDGTRLSIL.

This clonotype was observed a handful of times. The chain recombines TRBV28 with TRBJ1-4; D gene uncertain. V was clipped by 3 bases and J by 8 bases, with 13 bases between them. Germline values: CDR1 MDHEN, CDR2 SYDVKM. CDR3 length: 14 amino acids. The CDR3 DNA reads TGTGCCAGCAGTTTGGGCACGATGTACGAAAAACTGTTTTTT. Translation: CASSLGTMYEKLFF. The full variable domain, rest sourced from reference TRBV28 and TRBJ1-4, is DVKVTQSSRYLVKRTGEKVFLECVQDMDHENMFWYRQDPGLGLRLIYFSYDVKMKEKGDIPEGYSVSREKKERFSLILESASTNQTSMYLCASSLGTMYEKLFFGSGTQLSVL.

This clonotype was counted between two and nine times. At one of its ends the junction is not consistent with the germline gene, which may arise from a read error. The CDR3 loop reads CSAPGQEVTEVFF. CDR3 nucleotides: TGCAGTGCTCCGGGACAGGAAGTCACTGAAGTTTTCTTT. This sequence joins TRBV20-1 and TRBJ1-1; 8 positions agree with TRBD1. The CDR3 sequence is 13 residues long. Looked up from germline, CDR1 is DFQATT and CDR2 is SNEGSKA (reference sequence).

CDR3 in DNA: TGTGCCAGCTCACTTCACGGGACAAACACAGATACGCAGTATTTT. This gives the protein CASSLHGTNTDTQYF. V and J are TRBV18 and TRBJ2-3, with a tentative D call TRBD1 (6 bases). Germline CDR1 KGHSH, CDR2 LQKENI. Trimming removed 4 bases from V and 2 bases from J, with 13 bases in between. The CDR3 covers 15 residues.

The chain combines TRBV27 with TRBJ1-1; D is possibly TRBD1 (6 bases). Trimming cost V 8 bases and J 5 bases, with 18 bases left between them. This CDR3 spans 14 amino acids. CDR1 and CDR2 (germline): MNHEY, SMNVEV (reference sequence). The CDR3 nucleotides read TGTGCCAGCGGACCGGGGGCGCTGGGTACTGAAGCTTTCTTT. It codes for CASGPGALGTEAFF.

Concerning this clonotype itself: The junction shows a germline mismatch at one end, possibly a read error. This chain joins TRBV7-7 and TRBJ2-3; tentatively, D is TRBD1 or TRBD2 (5 bases each). Germline V gene sequence: CDR1 SSHAT, CDR2 FNYEAQ (reference sequence). CDR3 length: 15 amino acids. CDR3 sequence (DNA): TGTGCTAGCAGCCCAGGGACGCTGATCACAGATACGCAGTATTTT. Its protein is CASSPGTLITDTQYF. Supplemented by reference TRBV7-7 and TRBJ2-3, the full variable domain reads GAGVSQSPRYKVTKRGQDVTLRCDPISSHATLYWYQQALGQGPEFLTYFNYEAQPDKSGLPSDRFSAERPEGSISTLTIQRTEQRDSAMYRCASSPGTLITDTQYFGPGTRLTVL.

Written as DNA, the CDR3 is TGTGCCAGCAGTTTTGCCCGGGGTGGCTATGGCTACACCTTC. As protein: CASSFARGGYGYTF. This rearrangement joins TRBV28 to TRBJ1-2; D is ambiguous. Trimming removed 3 bases from V and 4 bases from J, with 12 bases in between. CDR1 MDHEN and CDR2 SYDVKM come from the germline V gene. This CDR3 contains 14 residues.

The chain recombines TRBV20-1 with TRBJ2-1; tentative D call: TRBD2 (5 bases). Trimming took 0 bases from V and 9 from J, leaving 9 bases between them. Germline assignment: CDR1 DFQATT and CDR2 SNEGSKA (reference sequence). The CDR3 is 12 amino acids. The CDR3 DNA follows: TGCAGTGCTAGAGAGAACAGCGGTGAGCAGTTCTTC. Its translation: CSARENSGEQFF.

Points on this clonotype: An end of the junction does not agree with germline; a read error may underlie this. The chain employs TRBV3-1 and TRBJ1-2; unclear D gene. CDR1 and CDR2 from the germline V gene are LGHDT and YNNKEL (reference sequence). The length of the CDR3 is 13 residues. CDR3 in DNA: TGTGCCAGCAACCAAGTCGAAAGCTCTGGCTACACCTTC. Translating it yields CASNQVESSGYTF.

The chain links TRBV4-1 to TRBJ1-5; D gene unclear. This CDR3 region has 13 residues. Germline lookup yields CDR1 MGHRA and CDR2 YSYEKL. Trimming took 0 bases from V and 11 from J, leaving 11 bases between them. The CDR3 DNA sequence: TGCGCCAGCAGCCAAGATATGTTCGGTGCCCAGCATTTT. Residues: CASSQDMFGAQHF.

With respect to this clonotype: The CDR3 carries no conserved terminal phenylalanine or tryptophan, so it likely arises from a read error. This chain joins TRBV19 and TRBJ1-5, with no clear D. V was pared by 5 bases and J by 3 bases, with 17 bases between. CDR3 length: 16 amino acids. Germline V gene lookup returns CDR1 LNHDA and CDR2 SQIVND (reference sequence). CDR3: CASSWGGLGNNQPQHL. The CDR3 DNA reads as TGTGCCAGTAGTTGGGGAGGGCTGGGAAACAATCAGCCCCAGCATCTT.